One and the same sample provided the 13 T cell receptor beta chains below, sequenced in a study of early T cells in non-severe SARS-CoV-2 infection. Using its own MiXCR run on the 5' RACE reads, TCRdb lists one record per CDR3 protein. The profile shows 60,000 to 75,000 distinct CDR3 sequences, approximately 10% of them singletons. The sequencing sample was made of whole blood. The source is an adult who was a healthcare worker with PCR-confirmed SARS-CoV-2 infection or an uninfected control (not recorded which).

This clonotype has a handful of counts. The CDR3 DNA is TGCGCCAGCAGTTTCGGACGGGGCCCCAATGGCTACACCTTC. Its protein is CASSFGRGPNGYTF. This chain uses TRBV10-2 with TRBJ1-2, with D possibly TRBD1 on 5 matching bases. The CDR3 contains 14 residues. Per the germline V gene, CDR1 is WSHSY and CDR2 is SAAADI. Trimming removed 5 bases at V and 6 bases at J, with 16 bases between.

This clonotype was found many times. This chain joins TRBV11-2 and TRBJ2-1; a weak D match, TRBD1 (6 bases). This CDR3 is 13 amino acids long. The V and J ends lost 6 bases and 8 bases respectively, with 14 bases between them. Germline CDR1 SGHAT, CDR2 FQNNGV. The CDR3 protein is CASRPPGADEQFF. CDR3 DNA: TGTGCCAGCAGACCACCAGGGGCAGATGAGCAGTTCTTC. Variable domain in full (rest from reference TRBV11-2 and TRBJ2-1): EAGVAQSPRYKIIEKRQSVAFWCNPISGHATLYWYQQILGQGPKLLIQFQNNGVVDDSQLPKDRFSAERLKGVDSTLKIQPAKLEDSAVYLCASRPPGADEQFFGPGTRLTVL.

The chain has TRBV6-6 and TRBJ1-6; no definite D call. V was cut by 0 bases and J by 2 bases, with 11 bases left in between. The CDR3 runs 17 residues. In germline, CDR1 is MNHNY, CDR2 SVGAGI (reference sequence). CDR3 sequence: CASSYSTGSTYNSPLHF. The CDR3 coding sequence is TGTGCCAGCAGTTACTCAACGGGATCTACCTATAATTCACCCCTCCACTTT.

The sample holds a few counts of this clonotype. The chain combines TRBV2 with TRBJ2-3; TRBD2 agrees at 10 bases. CDR1 and CDR2 from the germline V gene are SNHLY and FYNNEI. The CDR3 has 15 residues. V lost 3 bases and J lost 6; bases outside the gene matches: 6. In DNA form, the CDR3 reads TGTGCCAGCAGTGAGGCTAGCGGGGGATCTGATACGCAGTATTTT. Translation gives CASSEASGGSDTQYF.

The V gene is TRBV4-2, the J gene TRBJ1-2; no firm D call. Trimming took off 3 bases at V and 0 bases at J, with 17 bases between the two ends. The germline V gene encodes CDR1 LGHNA and CDR2 YNFKEQ. The CDR3 sequence is 17 residues long. CDR3 loop: CASSHPGGETTNYGYTF. CDR3 DNA sequence: TGTGCCAGCAGCCATCCGGGAGGAGAAACTACTAACTATGGCTACACCTTC.

This clonotype was recorded at least ten times. The rearrangement links TRBV20-1 to TRBJ1-1; 7 bases are a match to TRBD1. This CDR3 has 14 residues. The V gene end was trimmed by 4 bases and the J gene end by 4 bases; junction bases not matched to a gene: 9. The V gene's germline CDR1 is DFQATT and CDR2 SNEGSKA (reference sequence). The CDR3 region is CSATTTGLSTEAFF. The DNA of the CDR3 is TGCAGTGCTACAACGACAGGGCTAAGCACTGAAGCTTTCTTT.

This clonotype was seen more than once but under ten times. CDR3 in DNA: TGTGCCATCAGTGAGTCCGGTGGAGGGGACCCTCGGGAGACCCAGTACTTC. This translates into CAISESGGGDPRETQYF. The rearrangement joins TRBV10-3 to TRBJ2-5; D is possibly TRBD2 (6 bases). With 0 bases removed from V and 5 bases from J, the gap between germline ends came to 19 bases. CDR3 length: 17 amino acids. From germline, CDR1 is ENHRY and CDR2 SYGVKD.

This clonotype was recorded a few times. V and J are TRBV25-1 and TRBJ2-5, with 8 positions matching TRBD2. V gave up 1 base and J gave up 1 base; unmatched junction bases: 2. CDR1 and CDR2 (germline): MGHDK, SYGVNS. The CDR3 has 15 amino acids. The CDR3 loop is CASSEFRGGQETQYF. For the CDR3, the DNA is TGTGCCAGCAGTGAATTCCGGGGGGGCCAAGAGACCCAGTACTTC.

The V and J genes are TRBV27 and TRBJ2-3; TRBD1 agrees at 10 bases. Per germline, CDR1 MNHEY and CDR2 SMNVEV (reference sequence). Trimming took 6 bases from V and 4 from J; bases not matched to a gene: 4. This CDR3 has 14 amino acids. CDR3 in DNA: TGTGCCAGCAGGGACAGGGGGTTTTCAGATACGCAGTATTTT. Its translation is CASRDRGFSDTQYF.

The chain couples TRBV3-2 to TRBJ2-2; the table's D call, TRBD1, has no DNA check behind it. TRBV3-2 is a pseudogene segment. The CDR3 contains 15 residues. The DNA of the CDR3 is TGTGCCAGCAGCTGCCCCCAGACCTGCACCGGGGAGCTGTTTTTT. Translation: CASSCPQTCTGELFF.

Many counts were recorded for this clonotype. The rearrangement uses TRBV5-1 and TRBJ1-1; D may be TRBD1 (5 bases). CDR1 is SGHRS and CDR2 is YFSETQ in the germline V gene. V was pared by 5 bases and J by 7 bases, with 12 bases between. This CDR3 is 12 amino acids long. The CDR3 region is CASSRDAFEAFF. The CDR3 DNA follows: TGCGCCAGCAGTCGGGACGCCTTTGAAGCTTTCTTT. The full variable domain, with the rest looked up from reference TRBV5-1 and TRBJ1-1, is KAGVTQTPRYLIKTRGQQVTLSCSPISGHRSVSWYQQTPGQGLQFLFEYFSETQRNKGNFPGRFSGRQFSNSRSEMNVSTLELGDSALYLCASSRDAFEAFFGQGTRLTVV.

CDR3 DNA sequence: TGCGCCAGCAGCCAAGAAGGGGGCGGGAGACCGTCCGGGGAGCTGTTTTTT. Its protein product is CASSQEGGGRPSGELFF. The rearrangement uses TRBV4-3 and TRBJ2-2; TRBD1 or TRBD2 may be the D gene (7 bases each). Per the germline V gene, CDR1 is LGHNA and CDR2 is YSLEER. The CDR3 is made up of 17 amino acids. V was cut by 0 bases and J by 6 bases, with 17 bases left in between.

V gene TRBV10-3 combines with J gene TRBJ1-4; D remains unclear. Germline V gene data show CDR1 as ENHRY and CDR2 as SYGVKD. Trimming removed 3 bases at V and 8 bases at J, with 16 bases between. This CDR3 comprises 15 residues. CDR3 sequence: CAISDSVTAGEKLFF. Here the CDR3 DNA reads TGTGCCATCAGTGACTCGGTGACGGCAGGAGAAAAACTGTTTTTT.